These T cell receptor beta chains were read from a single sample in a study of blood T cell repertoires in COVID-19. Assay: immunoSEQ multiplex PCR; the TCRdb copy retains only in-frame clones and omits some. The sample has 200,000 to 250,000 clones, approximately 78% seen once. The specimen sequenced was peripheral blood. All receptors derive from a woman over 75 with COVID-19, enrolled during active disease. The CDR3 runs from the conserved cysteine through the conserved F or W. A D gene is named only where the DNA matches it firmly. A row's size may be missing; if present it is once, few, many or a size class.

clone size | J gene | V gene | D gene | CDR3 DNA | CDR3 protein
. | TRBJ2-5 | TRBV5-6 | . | TGTGCCAGCAGCTTCGTGTTGCAGGGCACGGAGACCCAGTACTTC | CASSFVLQGTETQYF
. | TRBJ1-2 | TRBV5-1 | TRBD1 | TGCGCCAGCAGCTTATCAGGGGGTGTCGGCTATGGCTACACCTTC | CASSLSGGVGYGYTF
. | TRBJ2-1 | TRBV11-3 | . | TGTGCCAGCAGCTTAGAAGGGGTAAGGTCCTACAATGAGCAGTTCTTC | CASSLEGVRSYNEQFF
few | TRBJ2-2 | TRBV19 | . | TGTGCCAGTAATACGGGACTGGAGCTGTTTTTT | CASNTGLELFF
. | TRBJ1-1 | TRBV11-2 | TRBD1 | TGTGCCAGCAGCTTGGGACAGAAGAACACTGAAGCTTTCTTT | CASSLGQKNTEAFF
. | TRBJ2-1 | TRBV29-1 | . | TGCAGCGTGGCTCCGGGGAGGCAGTTCTTC | CSVAPGRQFF
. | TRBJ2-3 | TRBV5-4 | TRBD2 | TGTGCCAGCAGCTTGGGCGGGGGGGCAGATACGCAGTATTTT | CASSLGGGADTQYF
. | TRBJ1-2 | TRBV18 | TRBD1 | TGTGCCAGCTCACCCTTGGCCGGGACAGGTACTAACTATGGCTACACCTTC | CASSPLAGTGTNYGYTF
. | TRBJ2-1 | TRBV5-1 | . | TGCGCCAGCAGCTCGACAGGAGGATCCAATGAGCAGTTCTTC | CASSSTGGSNEQFF
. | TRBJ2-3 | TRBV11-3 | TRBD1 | TGTGCCAGCAGCCCAGACGGGACAGGTACTAGCACAGATACGCAGTATTTT | CASSPDGTGTSTDTQYF
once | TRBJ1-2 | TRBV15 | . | TGTGCCACCAGCAGAGATCCCCGAAGAGGTGGCTACACCTTC | CATSRDPRRGGYTF